The clone carrying this TCR beta chain was counted a few times. The target antigen is unknown. Donors gave ten milliliters of peripheral blood apiece. A second PCR, run for about 6 to 11 cycles, used a sample-barcoded 5' primer plus a J-beta primer mix. TCRdb processed the 5' RACE reads anew with MiXCR; each CDR3 protein has one entry. The sample records about 670,000 distinct CDR3 sequences, around 50% being singletons. These data belong to a study of blood T cells in healthy people across ages. J was trimmed by 3 bases and V by 3 bases; bases with no gene match: 5. The germline V gene encodes CDR1 PRHDT and CDR2 FYEKMQ (reference sequence). The CDR3 is 16 amino acids. Study outcomes and limitations: Donor CMV infection status was unknown, possibly confounding age-related changes in expanded clonotypes. Total diversity from one million sequenced T cells was likely underestimated.

This clonotype was obtained from a woman aged 80 or older in good health. Sample: blood. The rearrangement uses TRBV13 and TRBJ2-2; 9 bases line up with TRBD2. Here the CDR3 DNA reads TGTGCCAGCAGCTTTGGACTAGCGAAATACACCGGGGAGCTGTTTTTT. The encoded protein is CASSFGLAKYTGELFF.